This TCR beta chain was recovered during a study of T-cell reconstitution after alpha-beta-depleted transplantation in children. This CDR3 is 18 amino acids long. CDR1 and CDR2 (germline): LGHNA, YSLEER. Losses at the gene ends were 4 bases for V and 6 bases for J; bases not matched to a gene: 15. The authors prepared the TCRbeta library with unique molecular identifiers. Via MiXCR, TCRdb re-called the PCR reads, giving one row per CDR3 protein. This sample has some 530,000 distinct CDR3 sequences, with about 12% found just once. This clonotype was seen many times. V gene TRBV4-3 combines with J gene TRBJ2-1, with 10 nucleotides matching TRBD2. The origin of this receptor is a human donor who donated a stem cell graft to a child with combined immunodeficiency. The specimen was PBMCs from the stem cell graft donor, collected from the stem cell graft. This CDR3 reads CASSPYSSLAGDGNEQFF. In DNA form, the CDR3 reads TGCGCCAGCAGCCCCTACTCCTCTCTAGCGGGAGATGGCAATGAGCAGTTCTTC.